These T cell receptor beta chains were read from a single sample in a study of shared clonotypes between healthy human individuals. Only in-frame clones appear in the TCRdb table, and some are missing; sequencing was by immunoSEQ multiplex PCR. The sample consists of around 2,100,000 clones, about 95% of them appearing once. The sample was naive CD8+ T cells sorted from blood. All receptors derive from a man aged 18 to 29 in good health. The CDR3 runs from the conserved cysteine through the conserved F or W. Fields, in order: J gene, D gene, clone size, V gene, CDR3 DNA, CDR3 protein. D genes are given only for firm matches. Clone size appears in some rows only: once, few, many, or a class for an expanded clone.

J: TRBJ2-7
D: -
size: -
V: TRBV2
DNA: TGTGCCAGCACTAAACTTGACACCTACGAGCAGTACTTC
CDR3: CASTKLDTYEQYF

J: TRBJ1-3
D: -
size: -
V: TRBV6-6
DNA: TGTGCCAGCAGTTTTCCCCCAAAGGTCGTTGGAAACACCATATATTTT
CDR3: CASSFPPKVVGNTIYF

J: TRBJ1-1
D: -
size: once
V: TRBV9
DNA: TGTGCCAGCGGTCCGGGAAGCACTGAAGCTTTCTTT
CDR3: CASGPGSTEAFF

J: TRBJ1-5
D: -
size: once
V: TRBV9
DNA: TGTGCCAGCAGCGTACCTCCCCATCCGGCGGGCCAGCATTTT
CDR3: CASSVPPHPAGQHF

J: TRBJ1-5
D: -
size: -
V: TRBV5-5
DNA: TGTGCCAGCAGCTTAGGGGGGCTGGATAATCAGCCCCAGCATTTT
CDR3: CASSLGGLDNQPQHF

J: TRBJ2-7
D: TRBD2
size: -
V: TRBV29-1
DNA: TGCAGCGCTCAGGGACTAGCGGCCTACGAGCAGTACTTC
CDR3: CSAQGLAAYEQYF

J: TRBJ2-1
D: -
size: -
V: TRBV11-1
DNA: TGTGCCAGCAGCTTTGACAGAAGCTCCTACAATGAGCAGTTCTTC
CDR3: CASSFDRSSYNEQFF

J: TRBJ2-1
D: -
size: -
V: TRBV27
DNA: TGTGCCAGCAGTACCGGGACTCCCGATTACAATGAGCAGTTCTTC
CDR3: CASSTGTPDYNEQFF

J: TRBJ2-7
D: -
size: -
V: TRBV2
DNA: TGTGCCAGCCGCGAAGGGACACGCGAGCAGTACTTC
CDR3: CASREGTREQYF

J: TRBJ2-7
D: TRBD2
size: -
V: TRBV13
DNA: TGTGCCAGCAGCTTAGATGGGACTAGCGAGTACGAGCAGTACTTC
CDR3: CASSLDGTSEYEQYF

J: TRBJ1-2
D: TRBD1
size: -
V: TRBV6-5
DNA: TGTGCCAGCAGACAAGGACAGGCCTCTTCCTATGGCTACACCTTC
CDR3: CASRQGQASSYGYTF

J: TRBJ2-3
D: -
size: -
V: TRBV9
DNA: TGTGCCAGCAGCGTAGGTCCCTCAGGGGATACGCAGTATTTT
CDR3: CASSVGPSGDTQYF

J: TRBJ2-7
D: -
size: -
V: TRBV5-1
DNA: TGCGCCAGCAGCTTGATACAGGGATCCTACGAGCAGTACTTC
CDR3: CASSLIQGSYEQYF

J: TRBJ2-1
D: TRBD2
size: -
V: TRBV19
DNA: TGTGCCAGTAGTCTACGGACTAGCGGGAGGAATGAGCAGTTCTTC
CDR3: CASSLRTSGRNEQFF

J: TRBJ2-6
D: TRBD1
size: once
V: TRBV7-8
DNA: TGTGCCAGCACTCCCGGGACAGGGTTCCCTGGGGCCAACGTCCTGACTTTC
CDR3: CASTPGTGFPGANVLTF

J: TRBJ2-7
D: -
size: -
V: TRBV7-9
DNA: TGTGCCAGCATCCCGGTGGGCGGCCGACTCTCCTACGAGCAGTACTTC
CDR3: CASIPVGGRLSYEQYF

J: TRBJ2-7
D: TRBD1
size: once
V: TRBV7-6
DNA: TGTGCCAGCAGCTTATGGCAGGGGGCCTACGAGCAGTACTTC
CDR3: CASSLWQGAYEQYF

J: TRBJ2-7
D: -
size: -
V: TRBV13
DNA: TGTGCCAGCAGCTCGGAGGGTTCCGAGCAGTACTTC
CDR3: CASSSEGSEQYF

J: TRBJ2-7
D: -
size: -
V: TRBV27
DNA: TGTGCCAGCAGGCCGACTAGTAGTGGTCCACGTGAGCAGTACTTC
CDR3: CASRPTSSGPREQYF

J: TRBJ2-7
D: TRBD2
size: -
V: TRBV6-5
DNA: TGTGCCAGCAGTTGGCTGACTAGCGGCTACGAGCAGTACTTC
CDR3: CASSWLTSGYEQYF

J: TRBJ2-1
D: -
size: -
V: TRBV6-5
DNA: TGTGCCAGCAGGCTAGCCAACTACAATGAGCAGTTCTTC
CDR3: CASRLANYNEQFF

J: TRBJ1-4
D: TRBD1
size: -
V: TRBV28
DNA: TGTGCCAGCAGTTTAATCGGGACAGGGTCCGAAAAACTGTTTTTT
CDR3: CASSLIGTGSEKLFF

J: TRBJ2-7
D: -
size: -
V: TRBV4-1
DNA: TGCGCCAGCAGCCAAGGCGAAGGGAAATTAGGATCCTACGAGCAGTACTTC
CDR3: CASSQGEGKLGSYEQYF

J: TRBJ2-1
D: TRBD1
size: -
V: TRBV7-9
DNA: TGTGCCAGCACCGGGACAGAGGACGAGCAGTTCTTC
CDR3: CASTGTEDEQFF

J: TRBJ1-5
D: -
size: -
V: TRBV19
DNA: TGTGCCAGTACCCCGGGCCCGAGGGCAGATCAGCCCCAGCATTTT
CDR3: CASTPGPRADQPQHF

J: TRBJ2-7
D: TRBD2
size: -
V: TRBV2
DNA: TGTGCCAGCAGTGGAACTAGCGGGGGACCCTACGAGCAGTACTTC
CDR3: CASSGTSGGPYEQYF

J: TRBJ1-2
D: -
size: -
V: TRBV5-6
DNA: TGTGCCAGCAGGGAAACAGGCGGCTACACCTTC
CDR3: CASRETGGYTF

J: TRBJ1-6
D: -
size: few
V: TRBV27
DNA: TGTGCCAGCAGTCCGCAGGGGAATTCACCCCTCCACTTT
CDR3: CASSPQGNSPLHF

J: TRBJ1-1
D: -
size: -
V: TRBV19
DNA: TGTGCCAGTATGGTCATTGGATTGAACACTGAAGCTTTCTTT
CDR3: CASMVIGLNTEAFF

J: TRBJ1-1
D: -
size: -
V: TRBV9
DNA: TGTGCCAGCAGCGGCCCCGACGCGAACACTGAAGCTTTCTTT
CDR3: CASSGPDANTEAFF

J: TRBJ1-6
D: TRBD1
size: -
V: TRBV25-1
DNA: TGTGCCAGCAGTGCATGGCTGCGTGACAGGGGAAATTCACCCCTCCACTTT
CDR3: CASSAWLRDRGNSPLHF

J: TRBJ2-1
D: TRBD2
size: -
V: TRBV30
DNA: TGTGCCTGGAATCCTGGTCGGGGGGATGAGCAGTTCTTC
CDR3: CAWNPGRGDEQFF

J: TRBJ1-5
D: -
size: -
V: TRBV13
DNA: TGTGCCAGCACCCAACAGGGCTCGAATCAGCCCCAGCATTTT
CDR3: CASTQQGSNQPQHF

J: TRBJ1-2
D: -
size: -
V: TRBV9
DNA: TGTGCCAGCGGGCCCGGGGGCGTAGATGGCTACACCTTC
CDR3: CASGPGGVDGYTF

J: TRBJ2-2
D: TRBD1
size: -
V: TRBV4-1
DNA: TGCGCCAGCAGCCAAGAGAACAGGGGCCTGAACACCGGGGAGCTGTTTTTT
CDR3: CASSQENRGLNTGELFF

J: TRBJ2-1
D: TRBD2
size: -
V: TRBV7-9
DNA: TGTGCCAGCAGCCTGACTAGCCTCAATGAGCAGTTCTTC
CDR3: CASSLTSLNEQFF